The T cell receptor beta chain described here comes from a study of T-cell memory formation after mild COVID-19. Constant-segment primers and 5'RACE yielded cDNA libraries for TCR alpha and TCR beta, each carrying sample barcodes and UMIs. MiXCR was run by TCRdb on the 5' RACE reads, yielding one entry per CDR3 protein. The sample lists around 340,000 distinct CDR3 sequences, around 20% occurring once. Per the germline V gene, CDR1 is SGHRS and CDR2 is YFSETQ. Losses at the gene ends were 0 bases for V and 5 bases for J; bases not matched to a gene: 2. CDR3 length: 14 residues. This TCR came from an adult woman who had mild COVID-19 (a few samples of this study predate the infection). Cell type and time point are not known. Sequencing was performed on PBMCs or a T cell subset sorted from them (not recorded which). The J gene is TRBJ2-1, the V gene TRBV5-1, with 7 nucleotides matching TRBD1. The CDR3 coding sequence is TGCGCCAGCAGCTTGGGACAGGGTAACAATGAGCAGTTCTTC. Its protein is CASSLGQGNNEQFF. Full variable domain (rest looked up from reference TRBV5-1 and TRBJ2-1): KAGVTQTPRYLIKTRGQQVTLSCSPISGHRSVSWYQQTPGQGLQFLFEYFSETQRNKGNFPGRFSGRQFSNSRSEMNVSTLELGDSALYLCASSLGQGNNEQFFGPGTRLTVL.